This is a list of T cell receptor beta chains from one sample in a study of shared clonotypes between healthy human individuals. Libraries were prepared by immunoSEQ multiplex PCR; TCRdb keeps only in-frame clonotypes and omits some of them. Of some 1 million clones in the sample, around four fifths are singletons; the top ten hold 1.4%. The sequencing input was memory CD4+ T cells sorted from blood. The receptors were sampled from a man between 18 and 29 years old in good health. The CDR3 runs from the conserved cysteine through the conserved F or W.

TRBV5-1,TRBJ2-7,CASSPRPGQGSYEQYF
TRBV12-5,TRBJ2-1,CASGPTGTANNEQFF
TRBV5-1,TRBJ2-5,CASSLALWGGETQYF
TRBV9,TRBJ2-5,CASGRGTQETQYF
TRBV10-3,TRBJ1-1,CAISEGQPNTEAFF
TRBV10-3,TRBJ2-5,CAIGAGGPETQYF
TRBV6-5,TRBJ2-7,CASSTDPSGVREQYF
TRBV7-2,TRBJ2-3,CASSLRRSADTQYF
TRBV5-1,TRBJ1-2,CASRPDGGVRGYTF
TRBV5-1,TRBJ2-2,CASSSTSQNTGELFF
TRBV30,TRBJ1-4,CAWSRVARGEKLFF
TRBV2,TRBJ2-7,CASSRDRGPSYEQYF
TRBV19,TRBJ2-7,CASSLGWVGTSYEQYF
TRBV21-1,TRBJ1-1,CASSISTGQRGNTEAFF
TRBV6-1,TRBJ1-6,CASSPTGSGSPLHF
TRBV6-1,TRBJ1-1,CASRVPRQTTEAFF
TRBV29-1,TRBJ2-1,CSTGSGLSSYNEQFF
TRBV19,TRBJ1-5,CASRNRQGSDQPQHF
TRBV27,TRBJ1-2,CASSLNTFGGYTF
TRBV10-3,TRBJ1-1,CAISLDGNTEAFF
TRBV15,TRBJ2-5,CATSRDRVLVGETQYF
TRBV7-2,TRBJ1-3,CASSLGVSGNTIYF
TRBV5-1,TRBJ1-4,CASSLGTGNPVFF
TRBV7-8,TRBJ1-6,CASRRTADNSPLHF
TRBV2,TRBJ1-1,CASSEAGGGVGFF
TRBV2,TRBJ2-1,CASSLTWDNEQFF
TRBV5-1,TRBJ2-7,CASSLEPKGTSYAYEQYF
TRBV7-6,TRBJ1-6,CASSSDRGLGNSPLHF
TRBV2,TRBJ2-3,CASVPGTSTDTQYF
TRBV29-1,TRBJ1-1,CSVVSDRGQTEAFF
TRBV7-9,TRBJ2-3,CASSLRSGSIDTQYF
TRBV27,TRBJ1-1,CASSYGRENTEAFF
TRBV6-8,TRBJ2-3,CASRSRGPDTQYF
TRBV7-2,TRBJ1-4,CASSSSGSTNEKLFF